A single TCR beta chain is shown here with its context. The clone's antigen remains unknown. Qualities for individual bases were not recorded, and no much larger clone is one base off. These data originate in a study of blood T cell repertoires in COVID-19 (dated by TCRdb to 2018 to 2020). At the level of the whole study: Samples from collaborators originated in the United States, Italy and Spain and spanned both the acute and convalescent phases of COVID-19. The material from the prospective study consisted of cDNA or gDNA derived from T cells, B-cell-depleted T cells, or PBMCs. Where HLA class I and class II types were available, the types were taken from metadata supplied by the sample provider, not from assay-based typing. The sample metadata nearly always contained a de-identified subject ID, COVID-19 status, age in years and sex. The samples were drawn from the first 160 participants of the ongoing ImmuneRACE study and from 1,254 subjects provided by 6 global collaborators. The dataset comprised deeply sampled blood TCRbeta repertoires from subjects exposed to, actively infected with, or recovered from COVID-19. The repertoires were released in a freely available public database meant as a resource for research on the immune response to SARS-CoV-2. Paper-wide results and their limitations: Clinical and demographic metadata were provided uncurated, with the amount varying by source and participant.

The CDR3 sequence holds 15 residues, the cysteine and phenylalanine included. Just the 45-base CDR3 DNA is kept, in frame starting at base 1. Trimming removed 10 bases from V and 5 bases from J; the gene matches leave 13 bases unexplained. CDR1 MNHEY and CDR2 SVGAGI are derived from the germline V gene. The immunoSEQ Assay, a bias-controlled multiplex PCR, was used to amplify TCRbeta CDR3 regions from genomic DNA. The original methods were these. The number of nucleated cells in each sample was estimated from the amplification of reference gene primers within the assay. To quantify the absolute abundance of each unique TCRbeta CDR3 rearrangement, sequence reads were collapsed and filtered. Productive Simpson clonality was computed per sample as the square root of Simpson's diversity index over productive rearrangements. TCRdb took over this immuneACCESS table, retaining in-frame rearrangements with V and J assigned. Such tables are incomplete; in checked studies, under half of the missing clones stem from an unresolved V gene, and the remainder is unexplained. That table is the source of V, J and clone size, and D and trimming were worked out from the DNA. The sample table shows approximately 130,000 clones, and roughly 81% are seen once. Around 13% of the sample is held by the ten biggest clonotypes.

The collaborating institutions used their own protocols to collect whole blood in K2EDTA tubes. For TCRbeta analysis, collaborators shipped samples in one of three forms: frozen whole blood, isolated PBMCs, or DNA extracted from either of those sample types. Material for sequencing was peripheral blood. The clonotype comes from a human donor in a cohort sampled during active COVID-19. The chain couples TRBV6-5 to TRBJ1-2, with 10 central nucleotides matching TRBD1. The DNA sequence follows: TGTGCCACCATAGACCGGGACAGGGGAATGTATGGCTACACCTTC. Translated, this is CATIDRDRGMYGYTF.